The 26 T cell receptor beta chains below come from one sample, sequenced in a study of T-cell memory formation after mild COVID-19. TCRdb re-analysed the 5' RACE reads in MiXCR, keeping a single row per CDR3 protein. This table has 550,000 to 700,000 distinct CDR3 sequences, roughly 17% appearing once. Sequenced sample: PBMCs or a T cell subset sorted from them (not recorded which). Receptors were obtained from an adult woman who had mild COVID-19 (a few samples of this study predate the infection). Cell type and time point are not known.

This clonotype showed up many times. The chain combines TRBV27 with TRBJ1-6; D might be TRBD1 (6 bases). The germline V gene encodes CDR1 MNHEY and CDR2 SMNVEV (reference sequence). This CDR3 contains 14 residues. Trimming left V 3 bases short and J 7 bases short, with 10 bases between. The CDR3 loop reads CASSFEGGNSPLHF. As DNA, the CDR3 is TGTGCCAGCAGTTTTGAAGGGGGGAATTCACCCCTCCACTTT.

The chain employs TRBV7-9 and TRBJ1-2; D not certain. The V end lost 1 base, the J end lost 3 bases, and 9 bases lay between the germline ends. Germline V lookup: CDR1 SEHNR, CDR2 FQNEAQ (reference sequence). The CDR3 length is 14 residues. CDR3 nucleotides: TGTGCCAGCAGCTTAGAGGGATTTTACTATGGCTACACCTTC. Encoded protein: CASSLEGFYYGYTF.

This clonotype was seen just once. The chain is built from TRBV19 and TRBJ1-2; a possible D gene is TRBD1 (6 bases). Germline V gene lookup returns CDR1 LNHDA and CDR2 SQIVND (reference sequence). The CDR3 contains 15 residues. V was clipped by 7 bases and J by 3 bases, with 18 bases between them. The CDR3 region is CASTGVGGDDYGYTF. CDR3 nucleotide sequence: TGTGCCAGTACGGGTGTTGGGGGCGACGACTATGGCTACACCTTC.

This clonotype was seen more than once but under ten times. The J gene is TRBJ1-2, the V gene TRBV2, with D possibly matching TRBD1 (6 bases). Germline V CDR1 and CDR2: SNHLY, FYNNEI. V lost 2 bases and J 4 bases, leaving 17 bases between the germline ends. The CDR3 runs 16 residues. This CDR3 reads CASSESPLDRIYGYTF. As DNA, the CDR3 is TGTGCCAGCAGTGAATCCCCCTTGGACAGAATCTATGGCTACACCTTC. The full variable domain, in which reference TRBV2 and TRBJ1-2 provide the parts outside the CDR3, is EPEVTQTPSHQVTQMGQEVILRCVPISNHLYFYWYRQILGQKVEFLVSFYNNEISEKSEIFDDQFSVERPDGSNFTLKIRSTKLEDSAMYFCASSESPLDRIYGYTFGSGTRLTVV.

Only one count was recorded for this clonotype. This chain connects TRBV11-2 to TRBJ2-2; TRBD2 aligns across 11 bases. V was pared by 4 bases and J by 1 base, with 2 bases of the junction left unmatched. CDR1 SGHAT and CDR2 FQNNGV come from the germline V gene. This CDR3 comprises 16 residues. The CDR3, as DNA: TGTGCCAGCAGCTCGACTAGCGGGGTGAACACCGGGGAGCTGTTTTTT. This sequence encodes CASSSTSGVNTGELFF. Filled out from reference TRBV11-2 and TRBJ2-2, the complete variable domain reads EAGVAQSPRYKIIEKRQSVAFWCNPISGHATLYWYQQILGQGPKLLIQFQNNGVVDDSQLPKDRFSAERLKGVDSTLKIQPAKLEDSAVYLCASSSTSGVNTGELFFGEGSRLTVL.

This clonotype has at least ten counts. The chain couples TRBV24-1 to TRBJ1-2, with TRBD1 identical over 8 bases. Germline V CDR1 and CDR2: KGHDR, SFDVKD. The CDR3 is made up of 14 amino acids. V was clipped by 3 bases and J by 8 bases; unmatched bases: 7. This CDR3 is CATSDPGTGYGYTF. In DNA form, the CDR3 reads TGTGCCACCAGTGATCCCGGGACAGGCTACGGCTACACCTTC.

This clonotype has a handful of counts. The CDR3 region has the DNA TGTGCCTGGAGTGCAATGGGACAGTACACTGAAGCTTTCTTT. It specifies CAWSAMGQYTEAFF. The chain couples TRBV30 to TRBJ1-1, with 7 bases lining up with TRBD1. This CDR3 is built from 14 residues. Per the germline V gene, CDR1 is GTSNPN and CDR2 is SVGIG (reference sequence). The V segment lost 1 base and the J segment 3 bases; nucleotides outside the gene matches: 5.

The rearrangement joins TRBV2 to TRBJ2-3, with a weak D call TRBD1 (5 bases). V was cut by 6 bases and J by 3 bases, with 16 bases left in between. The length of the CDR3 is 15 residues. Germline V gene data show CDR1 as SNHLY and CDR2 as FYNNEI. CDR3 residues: CASRETVPGTDTQYF. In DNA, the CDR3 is TGTGCCAGCAGAGAGACGGTCCCAGGGACAGATACGCAGTATTTT.

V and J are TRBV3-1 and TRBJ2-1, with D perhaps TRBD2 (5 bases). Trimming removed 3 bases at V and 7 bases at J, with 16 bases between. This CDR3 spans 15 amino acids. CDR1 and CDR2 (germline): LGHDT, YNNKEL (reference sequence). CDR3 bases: TGTGCCAGCAGCCACCGGGCAACCCGGGGTAATGAGCAGTTCTTC. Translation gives CASSHRATRGNEQFF.

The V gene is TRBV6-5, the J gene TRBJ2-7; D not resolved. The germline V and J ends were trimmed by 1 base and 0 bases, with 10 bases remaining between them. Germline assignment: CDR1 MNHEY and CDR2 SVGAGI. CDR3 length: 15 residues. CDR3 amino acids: CASSYFEQSSYEQYF. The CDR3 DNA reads TGTGCCAGCAGTTACTTCGAACAGAGCTCCTACGAGCAGTACTTC.

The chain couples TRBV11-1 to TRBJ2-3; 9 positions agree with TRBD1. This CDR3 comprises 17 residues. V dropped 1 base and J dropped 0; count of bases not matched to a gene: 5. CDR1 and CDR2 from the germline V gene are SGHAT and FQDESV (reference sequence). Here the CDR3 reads CASSLEHGTGSTDTQYF. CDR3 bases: TGTGCCAGCAGCTTAGAGCACGGGACAGGGAGCACAGATACGCAGTATTTT.

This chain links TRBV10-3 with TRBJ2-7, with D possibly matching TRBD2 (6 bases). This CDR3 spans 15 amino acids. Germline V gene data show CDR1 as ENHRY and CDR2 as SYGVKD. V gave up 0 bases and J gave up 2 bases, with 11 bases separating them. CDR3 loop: CAISESEGSPYEQYF. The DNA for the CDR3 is TGTGCCATCAGTGAGTCGGAGGGCAGCCCCTACGAGCAGTACTTC.

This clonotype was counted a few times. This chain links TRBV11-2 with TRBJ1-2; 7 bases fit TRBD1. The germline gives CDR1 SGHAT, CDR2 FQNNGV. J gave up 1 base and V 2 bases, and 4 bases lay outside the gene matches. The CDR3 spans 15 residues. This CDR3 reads CASSLSQGGNYGYTF. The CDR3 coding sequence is TGTGCCAGCAGCTTAAGTCAGGGGGGTAACTATGGCTACACCTTC. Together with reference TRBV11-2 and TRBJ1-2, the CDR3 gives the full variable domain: EAGVAQSPRYKIIEKRQSVAFWCNPISGHATLYWYQQILGQGPKLLIQFQNNGVVDDSQLPKDRFSAERLKGVDSTLKIQPAKLEDSAVYLCASSLSQGGNYGYTFGSGTRLTVV.

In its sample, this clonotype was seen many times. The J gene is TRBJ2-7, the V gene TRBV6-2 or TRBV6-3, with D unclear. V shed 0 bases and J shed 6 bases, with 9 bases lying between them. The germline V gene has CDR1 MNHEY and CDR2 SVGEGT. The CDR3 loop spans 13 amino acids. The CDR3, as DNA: TGTGCCAGCAGTTACTCCAGGCAATTCGAGCAGTACTTC. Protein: CASSYSRQFEQYF.

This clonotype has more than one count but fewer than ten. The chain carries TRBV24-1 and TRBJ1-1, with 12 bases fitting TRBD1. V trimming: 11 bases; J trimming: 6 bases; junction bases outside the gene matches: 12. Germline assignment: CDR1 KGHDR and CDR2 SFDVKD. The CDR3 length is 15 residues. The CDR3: CAKTGQGAKFPEAFF. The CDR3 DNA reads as TGTGCCAAGACGGGACAGGGGGCTAAGTTCCCTGAAGCTTTCTTT.

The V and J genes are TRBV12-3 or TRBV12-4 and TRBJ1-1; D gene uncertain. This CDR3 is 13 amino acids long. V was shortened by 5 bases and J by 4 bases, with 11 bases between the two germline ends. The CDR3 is CASSQDGPTEAFF. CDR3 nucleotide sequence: TGTGCCAGCAGTCAGGACGGCCCCACTGAAGCTTTCTTT.

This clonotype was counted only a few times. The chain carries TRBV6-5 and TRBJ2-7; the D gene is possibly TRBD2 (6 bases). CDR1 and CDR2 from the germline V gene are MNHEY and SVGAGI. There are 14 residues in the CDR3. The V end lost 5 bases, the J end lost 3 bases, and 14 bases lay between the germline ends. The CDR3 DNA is TGTGCCAGCAGTGGCCCGGGGGAAAACTACGAGCAGTACTTC. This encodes CASSGPGENYEQYF.

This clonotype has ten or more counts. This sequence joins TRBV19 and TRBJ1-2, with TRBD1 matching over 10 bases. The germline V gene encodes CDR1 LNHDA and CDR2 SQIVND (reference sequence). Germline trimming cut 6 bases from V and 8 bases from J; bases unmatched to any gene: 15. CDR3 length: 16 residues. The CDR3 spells CASRWDRGGSIGGYTF. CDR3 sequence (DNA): TGTGCCAGTAGGTGGGACAGGGGCGGATCAATCGGGGGCTACACCTTC. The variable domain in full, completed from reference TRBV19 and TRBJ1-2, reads DGGITQSPKYLFRKEGQNVTLSCEQNLNHDAMYWYRQDPGQGLRLIYYSQIVNDFQKGDIAEGYSVSREKKESFPLTVTSAQKNPTAFYLCASRWDRGGSIGGYTFGSGTRLTVV.

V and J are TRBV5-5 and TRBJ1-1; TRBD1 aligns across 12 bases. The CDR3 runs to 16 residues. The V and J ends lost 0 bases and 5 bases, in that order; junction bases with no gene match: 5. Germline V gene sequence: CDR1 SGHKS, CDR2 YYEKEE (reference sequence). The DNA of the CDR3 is TGTGCCAGCAGCTTGGCCAAGGGACAGGGGGCAACTGAAGCTTTCTTT. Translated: CASSLAKGQGATEAFF.

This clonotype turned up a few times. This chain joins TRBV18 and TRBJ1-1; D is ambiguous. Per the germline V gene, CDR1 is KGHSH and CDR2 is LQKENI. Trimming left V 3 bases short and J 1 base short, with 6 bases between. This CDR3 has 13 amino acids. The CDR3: CASSPNWNTEAFF. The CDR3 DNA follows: TGTGCCAGCTCACCGAACTGGAACACTGAAGCTTTCTTT.

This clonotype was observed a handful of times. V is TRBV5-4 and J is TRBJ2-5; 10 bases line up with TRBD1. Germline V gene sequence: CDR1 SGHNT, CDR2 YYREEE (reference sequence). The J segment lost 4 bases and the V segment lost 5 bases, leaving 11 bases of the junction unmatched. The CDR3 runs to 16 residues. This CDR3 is CASSERDRGLGETQYF. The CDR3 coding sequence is TGTGCCAGCAGTGAAAGAGACAGGGGGCTCGGAGAGACCCAGTACTTC.

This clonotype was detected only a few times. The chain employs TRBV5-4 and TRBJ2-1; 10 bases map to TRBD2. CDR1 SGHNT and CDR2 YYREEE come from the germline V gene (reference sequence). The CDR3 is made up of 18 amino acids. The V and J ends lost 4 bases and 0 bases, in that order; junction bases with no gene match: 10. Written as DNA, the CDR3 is TGTGCCAGCAGCGCCGCTAGCGGGGGAGGGAGCTCCTACAATGAGCAGTTCTTC. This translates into CASSAASGGGSSYNEQFF.

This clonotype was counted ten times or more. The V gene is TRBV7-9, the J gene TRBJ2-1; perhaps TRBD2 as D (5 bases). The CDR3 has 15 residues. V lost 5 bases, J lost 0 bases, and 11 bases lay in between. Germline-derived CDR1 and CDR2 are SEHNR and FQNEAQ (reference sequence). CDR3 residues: CASSPSSRSYNEQFF. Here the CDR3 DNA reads TGTGCCAGCAGCCCTAGCAGCCGCTCCTACAATGAGCAGTTCTTC.

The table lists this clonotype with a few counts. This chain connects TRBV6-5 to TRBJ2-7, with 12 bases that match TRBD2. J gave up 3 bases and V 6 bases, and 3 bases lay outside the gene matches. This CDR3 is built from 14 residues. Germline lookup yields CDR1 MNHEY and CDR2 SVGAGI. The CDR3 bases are TGTGCCAGCAGCAGACTAGCGGGAGTCTACGAGCAGTACTTC. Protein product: CASSRLAGVYEQYF.

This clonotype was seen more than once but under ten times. The CDR3 sequence is CASSLVPGGVYGYTF. The CDR3, as DNA: TGTGCCAGCAGTTTAGTCCCTGGAGGGGTCTATGGCTACACCTTC. J is TRBJ1-2 and V is TRBV27; a possible D gene is TRBD1 (5 bases). Germline V lookup: CDR1 MNHEY, CDR2 SMNVEV (reference sequence). The CDR3 loop spans 15 amino acids. V dropped 2 bases and J dropped 4 bases, with 14 bases sitting between them.

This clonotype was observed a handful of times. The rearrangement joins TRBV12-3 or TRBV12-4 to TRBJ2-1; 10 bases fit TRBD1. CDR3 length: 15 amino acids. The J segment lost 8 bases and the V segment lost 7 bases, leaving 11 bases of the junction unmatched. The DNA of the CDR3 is TGTGCCAGCATTCCCGGGGGACAGGGGAGGTATGAGCAGTTCTTC. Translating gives CASIPGGQGRYEQFF.